Presented here are 29 T cell receptor beta chains from one specimen sequenced in a study of tumor and adjacent non-tumor tissue in lung cancer. RNA was extracted from bulk tissue without any cell sorting. The normal lung tissue was taken more than 3 cm from the tumor edge. TCRbeta libraries were built with three rounds of nested PCR, modified from ARM-PCR. TCRdb used MiXCR to reprocess the multiplex PCR reads, holding one entry per CDR3 protein. The sample holds under 75,000 distinct CDR3 sequences; 55% to 70% are singletons and the top ten take 25% to 35%. Sequencing input: distant non-tumor lung tissue. Receptors originate from a woman in her forties or fifties with non-small cell lung cancer.

This clonotype was recorded a few times. The chain carries TRBV20-1 and TRBJ2-1; TRBD1 matches at 9 bases. Germline trimming cut 0 bases from V and 11 bases from J; bases unmatched to any gene: 17. The CDR3 consists of 17 residues. Germline V lookup: CDR1 DFQATT, CDR2 SNEGSKA (reference sequence). The CDR3 spells CSAREWRWDREADKQFF. DNA for the CDR3: TGCAGTGCTAGAGAGTGGAGATGGGACAGGGAAGCCGATAAGCAGTTCTTC.

About this clonotype itself: Germline is not matched at one junction end, which may reflect a read error. The rearrangement joins TRBV12-3 or TRBV12-4 to TRBJ2-2; D is perhaps TRBD1 or TRBD2 (6 bases each). The CDR3 covers 14 residues. For the CDR3, the DNA is TGTGCCAGCAGTTGGGGGGCTAGCGCCGGGGAGCCGTTTTTT. This gives the protein CASSWGASAGEPFF.

Concerning this clonotype itself: The junction departs from germline at one end; a sequencing error may be responsible. The chain joins TRBV19 to TRBJ1-1; possibly TRBD1 for D (5 bases). The germline CDR1 and CDR2 sequences are LNHDA and SQIVND (reference sequence). There are 13 residues in the CDR3. CDR3 region: CASTPRENTESFF. The CDR3 region has the DNA TGTGCCAGTACCCCCAGGGAAAACACTGAATCTTTCTTT.

As concerns this clonotype: Germline is not matched at one junction end, which may reflect a read error. This chain uses TRBV4-3 with TRBJ2-5; no definite D call. Germline lookup yields CDR1 LGHNA and CDR2 YSLEER. This CDR3 region has 14 residues. The CDR3 sequence: CASSQDQGRETQYF. The CDR3, as DNA: TGTGCCAGCAGCCAAGACCAAGGGCGGGAGACCCAGTACTTC.

Concerning this clonotype itself: This could be a read error, since a much larger clone is one nucleotide away. The chain carries TRBV6-2 or TRBV6-3 and TRBJ1-5; D unresolved. The CDR3 has 16 amino acids. Germline values: CDR1 MNHEY, CDR2 SVGEGT. The CDR3 bases are TGTGCCAGCAGTTACTCGGGGAGTTATAGCAATCAGTCCCAGCATTTT. It yields the protein CASSYSGSYSNQSQHF.

Comment on this clonotype: The junction departs from the called germline gene at one end, perhaps through a read error. The gene calls are TRBV4-1 and TRBJ2-3; D is perhaps TRBD2 (6 bases). The germline V gene encodes CDR1 MGHRA and CDR2 YSYEKL. This CDR3 is built from 14 residues. CDR3 sequence reads: CTSSQAGGTDTQYF. The CDR3, as DNA: TGCACCAGCAGCCAAGCTGGGGGGACAGATACGCAGTATTTT.

About this clonotype itself: A junction boundary mismatches the germline segment, possibly from a read error. V gene TRBV6-6 combines with J gene TRBJ1-6, with D unclear. The CDR3 loop spans 18 amino acids. The germline CDR1 and CDR2 sequences are MNHNY and SVGAGI (reference sequence). CDR3 residues: CVSSYSMASSNLGSPLHF. The CDR3, as DNA: TGTGTCAGCAGTTACTCGATGGCCAGTTCCAATCTCGGTTCACCCCTCCACTTT.

In regard to this clonotype: A read error may account for a junction end that differs from germline. V is TRBV27 and J is TRBJ2-1; no reliable D call. The germline gives CDR1 MNHEY, CDR2 SMNVEV (reference sequence). CDR3 size: 16 residues. In nucleotides, the CDR3 is TGTGCCAGCAGTCAAATTCCCCGGACGTCTCGGAATGGGCAGTTCTTC. This sequence encodes CASSQIPRTSRNGQFF.

This clonotype was picked up one time. A clone one base away is much larger, so this may be a read error. This sequence joins TRBV12-3 or TRBV12-4 and TRBJ2-5; 8 nucleotides match TRBD2. The CDR3 has 14 residues. The DNA of the CDR3 is TGTGCCAGCAGTTTCGCGGGAGGTCGAGAGACCCACTACTTC. This translates into CASSFAGGRETHYF.

As for this clonotype: Sequence at one end of the junction differs from germline and may be a read error. This sequence joins TRBV28 and TRBJ2-7; D ambiguous. Germline V gene data show CDR1 as MDHEN and CDR2 as SYDVKM. CDR3 size: 15 residues. CDR3 protein: CAGSSNVPGAYEQYF. The DNA of the CDR3 is TGTGCCGGCAGCTCGAACGTCCCTGGCGCCTACGAGCAGTACTTC.

As concerns this clonotype: In this CDR3 the conserved last residue, phenylalanine or tryptophan, is missing, so a read error is likely. J is TRBJ2-3 and V is TRBV29-1; no firm D call. The V end lost 4 bases, the J end lost 5 bases, and 10 bases lay between the germline ends. The CDR3 runs 12 residues. The V gene's germline CDR1 is SQVTM and CDR2 ANQGSEA. The DNA of the CDR3 is TGCAGCGTTGTGGAGCCGATAGATACGCAGTATTAT. Encoded protein: CSVVEPIDTQYY.

A note on this clonotype: Mismatch with germline at one junction end may stem from a read error. The chain carries TRBV7-8 and TRBJ2-7; a weak D match, TRBD2 (6 bases). The length of the CDR3 is 15 residues. The germline V gene has CDR1 SGHVS and CDR2 FQNEAQ. The DNA of the CDR3 is TGTGCCAGCAGTTTAGCGGCAGCCGCAGGCTACGAGCAGTACTTC. This gives the protein CASSLAAAAGYEQYF.

A note on this clonotype: A much larger clone differs from this one at a single base, so this may be a read error. The chain is built from TRBV6-5 and TRBJ2-1; D is undetermined. Germline V gene sequence: CDR1 MNHEY, CDR2 SVGAGI. This CDR3 is built from 12 residues. The V end lost 7 bases, the J end lost 5 bases, and 9 bases lay between the germline ends. In DNA, the CDR3 is TGTGCCAGCACCCACCCTAACAATGAGCAGTTCTTC. It translates to CASTHPNNEQFF.

A remark on this clonotype: The conserved phenylalanine or tryptophan normally closing the CDR3 is absent here, so this likely arose from a read error. The genes are TRBV20-1 and TRBJ1-1; TRBD1 matches at 8 bases. CDR1 and CDR2 from the germline V gene are DFQATT and SNEGSKA (reference sequence). The CDR3 is made up of 16 amino acids. The DNA of the CDR3 is TGCAGAGCTAGAGATCTTAACAGGGGGGTAGACACTGAAGCTTTCCTT. Its translation is CRARDLNRGVDTEAFL.

A few counts support this clonotype. Given a much more abundant clone one base away, this may be a read error. Here the CDR3 reads CSVDGTNTEALF. CDR3 coding DNA: TGCAGCGTTGATGGTACTAACACTGAAGCTCTCTTT. V is TRBV29-1 and J is TRBJ1-1; D is unclear. The CDR3 extends over 12 amino acids. The germline V gene has CDR1 SQVTM and CDR2 ANQGSEA.

This clonotype was counted once. One end of the junction does not line up with germline, which may come from a read error. The genes are TRBV6-2 or TRBV6-3 and TRBJ2-1, with a weak D call TRBD1 (6 bases). The CDR3 sequence is 16 residues long. The V gene's germline CDR1 is MNHEY and CDR2 SVGEGT. The DNA for the CDR3 is TGTGCCAGCAGTTACTCGGCACAAACCAGGGACAATGAGCAGCTCTTC. Residues: CASSYSAQTRDNEQLF.

With regard to this clonotype: This sequence may be a read error, since a much larger clone differs from it by one base. This rearrangement joins TRBV5-4 to TRBJ1-1, with D possibly being TRBD1 (6 bases). Germline V gene lookup returns CDR1 SGHNT and CDR2 YYREEE (reference sequence). The CDR3 has 15 residues. The DNA of the CDR3 is TGTGCCAGCAGCCCGGGGCCGGGGGCGCGAACTGAAGCTCTCTTT. Its translation is CASSPGPGARTEALF. Full variable domain (missing parts from reference TRBV5-4 and TRBJ1-1): ETGVTQSPTHLIKTRGQQVTLRCSSQSGHNTVSWYQQALGQGPQFIFQYYREEENGRGNFPPRFSGLQFPNYSSELNVNALELDDSALYLCASSPGPGARTEALFGQGTRLTVV.

Details on this clonotype: Germline is not matched at one junction end, which may reflect a read error. The genes are TRBV6-1 and TRBJ2-4; D may be TRBD1 (5 bases). The CDR3 runs 15 residues. The germline gives CDR1 MNHNS, CDR2 SASEGT. For the CDR3, the DNA is TGTGCCAGCGGTGAAGGGTCTCGACAGATAAACATTCGGTACTTC. It is translated as CASGEGSRQINIRYF.

This chain uses TRBV10-1 with TRBJ2-7; D may be TRBD2 (6 bases). Trimming removed 11 bases at V and 5 bases at J, with 16 bases between. The CDR3 sequence is 12 residues long. In germline, CDR1 is WNHNN, CDR2 SYGVQD (reference sequence). The CDR3 reads CAGRGNGNEQYF. CDR3 nucleotides: TGCGCCGGCCGGGGGAACGGAAACGAGCAGTACTTC.

V usage is TRBV10-3 and J usage is TRBJ2-3; D is perhaps TRBD1 or TRBD2 (6 bases each). Germline loops: CDR1 ENHRY, CDR2 SYGVKD. Trimming stripped 0 bases from V and 5 bases from J, with 15 bases between. This CDR3 has 16 residues. The chain's CDR3 is CAISESGGTFVDTQYF. Written as DNA, the CDR3 is TGTGCCATCAGTGAGTCTGGCGGGACATTTGTAGATACGCAGTATTTT.

As to this clonotype: This may be a read error, as it is one base from a much larger clone. V gene TRBV6-2 or TRBV6-3 combines with J gene TRBJ1-2, with D perhaps TRBD1 (6 bases). V lost 8 bases, J lost 3 bases, and 19 bases lay in between. Per the germline V gene, CDR1 is MNHEY and CDR2 is SVGEGT. The CDR3 extends over 15 amino acids. DNA for the CDR3: TGTGCCAGCCTCAGATCGGCCAGGGGCTACTATGGCTACACCTTC. Its protein is CASLRSARGYYGYTF.

This clonotype was detected ten times or more. This rearrangement joins TRBV6-6 to TRBJ1-2; D is uncertain. With 5 bases removed from V and 1 base from J, the gap between germline ends came to 8 bases. This CDR3 comprises 13 residues. The germline V gene encodes CDR1 MNHNY and CDR2 SVGAGI (reference sequence). CDR3 amino acids: CASSPDGNYGYTF. The CDR3 nucleotides are TGTGCCAGCAGTCCTGACGGTAACTATGGCTACACCTTC.

Remarks on this clonotype: This could be a read error, since a much larger clone is one nucleotide away. The CDR3 end shows no conserved phenylalanine or tryptophan, and so a read error is likely. The gene calls are TRBV20-1 and TRBJ2-3, with D unresolved. CDR1 and CDR2 from the germline V gene are DFQATT and SNEGSKA (reference sequence). This CDR3 is 13 amino acids long. V was pared by 3 bases and J by 0 bases, with 7 bases between. The CDR3 region has the DNA TGCAGTGCTAGCTCCGTAAGCACAGATACGCAGTATTAT. Residues: CSASSVSTDTQYY.

V gene TRBV11-2 combines with J gene TRBJ2-1, with TRBD1 as a possible D gene (5 bases). Trimming removed 5 bases at V and 7 bases at J, with 18 bases between. In germline, CDR1 is SGHAT, CDR2 FQNNGV. This CDR3 spans 15 amino acids. The CDR3 DNA reads as TGTGCCAGCAGCCTCCAGGGAACTACCCAGAATGAGCAGTTCTTC. Its protein product is CASSLQGTTQNEQFF.

The chain links TRBV14 to TRBJ1-1; 7 bases agree with TRBD1. CDR3 length: 15 amino acids. J lost 4 bases, V lost 0 bases, and 5 bases had no gene match. CDR1 and CDR2 from the germline V gene are SGHDN and FVKESK. The CDR3 nucleotides read TGTGCCAGCAGCCAAGACAGGGGGTCCGCCACTGAAGCTTTCTTT. As protein: CASSQDRGSATEAFF. Supplemented by reference TRBV14 and TRBJ1-1, the full variable domain reads EAGVTQFPSHSVIEKGQTVTLRCDPISGHDNLYWYRRVMGKEIKFLLHFVKESKQDESGMPNNRFLAERTGGTYSTLKVQPAELEDSGVYFCASSQDRGSATEAFFGQGTRLTVV.

A note on this clonotype: A junction end diverges from the germline sequence, so it may reflect a read error. The chain is built from TRBV11-2 and TRBJ2-6; D gene uncertain. From germline, CDR1 is SGHAT and CDR2 FQNNGV. This CDR3 comprises 15 residues. CDR3 loop: CASNLLSSEANVLTF. The CDR3 nucleotides are TGTGCCAGCAACTTGTTAAGCTCTGAGGCCAACGTTCTGACTTTC.

This clonotype showed up many times. The chain combines TRBV19 with TRBJ2-1, with D possibly TRBD1 on 7 matching bases. The CDR3 loop spans 15 amino acids. Germline V CDR1 and CDR2: LNHDA, SQIVND (reference sequence). V was trimmed by 1 base and J by 10 bases, leaving 17 bases between them. The CDR3 DNA reads TGTGCCAGTAGTATAGGACAGGGACGGACTACCGAGCAGTTCTTC. This sequence encodes CASSIGQGRTTEQFF.

V and J are TRBV29-1 and TRBJ2-5; 10 bases are a match to TRBD2. The CDR3 consists of 16 residues. The germline CDR1 and CDR2 sequences are SQVTM and ANQGSEA. CDR3 sequence reads: CIVHSGRASGRETQYF. DNA of the CDR3: TGCATCGTACACAGCGGGAGGGCCTCGGGTAGGGAGACCCAGTACTTC.

The V and J genes are TRBV6-6 and TRBJ2-1; 10 bases match TRBD1. Germline V gene lookup returns CDR1 MNHNY and CDR2 SVGAGI (reference sequence). There are 12 residues in the CDR3. V was clipped by 6 bases and J by 16 bases; unmatched bases: 9. CDR3 protein: CASRTGGNDQFF. Here the CDR3 DNA reads TGTGCCAGCAGGACAGGGGGCAATGATCAATTCTTC.